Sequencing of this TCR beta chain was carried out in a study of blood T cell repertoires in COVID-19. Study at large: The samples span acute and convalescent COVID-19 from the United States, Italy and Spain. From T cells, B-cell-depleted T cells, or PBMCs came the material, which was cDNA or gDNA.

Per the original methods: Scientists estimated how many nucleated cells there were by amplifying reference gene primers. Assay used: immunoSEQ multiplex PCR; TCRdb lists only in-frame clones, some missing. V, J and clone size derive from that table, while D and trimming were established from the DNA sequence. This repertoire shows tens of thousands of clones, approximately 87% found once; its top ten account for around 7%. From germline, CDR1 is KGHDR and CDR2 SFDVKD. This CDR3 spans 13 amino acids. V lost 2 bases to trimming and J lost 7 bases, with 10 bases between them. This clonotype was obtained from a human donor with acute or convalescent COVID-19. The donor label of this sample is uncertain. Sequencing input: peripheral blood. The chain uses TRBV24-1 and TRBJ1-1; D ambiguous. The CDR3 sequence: CATSDWGEGEAFF. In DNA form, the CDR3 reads TGTGCCACCAGTGATTGGGGAGAAGGTGAAGCTTTCTTT.